The source of this T cell receptor beta chain is a study of vaccination and CD4 T cells after COVID-19 (dated by TCRdb to the early 2020s). Context from the whole study: Convalescent patients had a positive SARS-CoV-2 result on nasal swab PCR, and of these patients, about ten had mild disease and one had severe disease. Post-vaccine blood samples were taken a median of roughly 75 days after the second vaccine dose, with a range of roughly 14 to 250 days. Six males and four females were included in the convalescent cohort, with two Hispanic individuals, seven Caucasians, two Asians and one multiracial person represented. The cultures were stimulated with overlapping spike peptide pools from SARS-CoV-2 and from the common cold coronaviruses HCoV-NL63, HCoV-OC43 and HCoV-229E. As controls, cultures received a CEFX viral epitope pool (the positive control), an HIV-1 Nef peptide pool (the negative control), or no peptide at all. Participants received two doses of either the Pfizer-BioNTech BNT162b2 vaccine (n=8) or the Moderna mRNA-1273 vaccine (n=2). Post-COVID blood samples were collected from convalescent patients a median of around 96 days after diagnosis, with a range of roughly 30 to 170 days. In around 10 COVID-19 convalescent patients and a few infection-naive healthy vaccine recipients, researchers compared the spike-specific CD4+ TCR repertoire from before mRNA vaccination with the repertoire from after. Overall results and qualifications from the work: In convalescent patients, a median approximately 86% of post-vaccine SARS-CoV-2-reactive clones were detected only after vaccination, suggesting vaccine-specific priming. In convalescent patients, nearly all vaccine-specific clones (304 of 307) were found to be mono-reactive for SARS-CoV-2 spike rather than cross-reactive with common cold coronaviruses. The study included relatively few convalescent patients and did not analyze early timepoints after natural infection. The median count of SARS-CoV-2-reactive clonotypes went up from roughly 21 after infection to 35 to 40 after vaccination, although the change was not significant.

Details on this clonotype: The antigen this receptor binds is unknown. No base quality information exists; no much larger clone differs at one position.

CDR1 SGHDT and CDR2 YYEEEE are derived from the germline V gene. The CDR3 numbers 16 residues from cysteine through phenylalanine. Only the CDR3 part of the read is kept: 48 bases, read in frame from the first base. Trimming takes 3 bases from V and 4 bases from J, and the germline ends sit 17 bases apart. The treatment or condition label for this specimen denotes: approximately 11-day PBMC culture with coronavirus spike peptide pools or control peptides (ViraFEST assay). The ViraFEST assay was used in the study, in which antigen-specific T cells were expanded with peptide pools and expanded clonotypes were subsequently identified by TCR sequencing. The convalescent patients' positive SARS-CoV-2 PCR tests fell between March and December 2020, which was before the Alpha, Beta and Delta variants emerged in the United States. Over 1.5 million PBMCs per well were cultured in IMDM with approximately 5.2% human AB serum and roughly 9.3 IU/ml IL-2, plus 10 ug/ml peptide pools. On days 3 and 7, half of the culture medium was replaced with fresh IL-2-containing medium. After around 11 days of culture, CD4+ T cells were isolated by negative selection using the EasySep CD4+ T cell isolation kit. Ficoll-Paque Plus gradient centrifugation was used to isolate PBMCs from whole blood, and the isolated PBMCs were then either used fresh or cryopreserved at -140C. In general, triplicate wells were set up for every culture condition.

The library was prepared using PCR. DNA from cultured CD4+ T cells underwent TCR sequencing with the Oncomine TCR Beta short-read assay at the Johns Hopkins FTIC core. The QIAamp micro DNA kit was used to extract genomic DNA from the cultured CD4+ T cells. The Oncomine TCR Beta libraries from cultured CD4+ T cells were pooled using unique dual indexes and then sequenced on an Illumina iSeq 100. On the study's bioinformatics: Non-productive sequences were removed, and CDR3s not starting with C, not ending with F or W, or shorter than 7 amino acids were discarded. The MANAFEST web application identified antigen-specific clonotypes by comparing peptide-stimulated wells against reference wells and other culture wells. To be called positive, a clone needed an FDR below 0.05, an odds ratio above 5, and a productive frequency above 0.1% in at least two of three replicate wells. Cross-reactive clonotypes were defined as significantly expanded in both SARS-CoV-2 spike wells and at least one common cold coronavirus spike condition. CDR3 homology was assessed with Levenshtein distances (stringdist) and unrooted phylogenetic trees (ape) in R version 3.6.1. TCRdb reanalyzed the raw reads on its own, using fastp at Q25 for trimming and MiXCR for clone calling, and kept in-frame beta chains. Merged by CDR3 protein, the rows form single entries marked with the most common genes and DNA. The V and J calls come from TCRdb's annotation, not from the publication. A total of around 16,000 distinct CDR3 sequences appear in this sample, less than 65% of them only once. Clones ranked in the top ten supply around 12% of the sample.

The sequence came from a human donor who had recovered from COVID-19. Sequencing used CD4+ T cells from blood, cultured in vitro. This chain is built from TRBV5-6 and TRBJ1-3, and perhaps TRBD1 as D gene, on 6 matching bases. The CDR3 has the sequence CASSSTGTRGGNTIYF. The nucleotides read TGTGCCAGCAGCTCCACCGGGACCAGGGGAGGAAACACCATATATTTT.